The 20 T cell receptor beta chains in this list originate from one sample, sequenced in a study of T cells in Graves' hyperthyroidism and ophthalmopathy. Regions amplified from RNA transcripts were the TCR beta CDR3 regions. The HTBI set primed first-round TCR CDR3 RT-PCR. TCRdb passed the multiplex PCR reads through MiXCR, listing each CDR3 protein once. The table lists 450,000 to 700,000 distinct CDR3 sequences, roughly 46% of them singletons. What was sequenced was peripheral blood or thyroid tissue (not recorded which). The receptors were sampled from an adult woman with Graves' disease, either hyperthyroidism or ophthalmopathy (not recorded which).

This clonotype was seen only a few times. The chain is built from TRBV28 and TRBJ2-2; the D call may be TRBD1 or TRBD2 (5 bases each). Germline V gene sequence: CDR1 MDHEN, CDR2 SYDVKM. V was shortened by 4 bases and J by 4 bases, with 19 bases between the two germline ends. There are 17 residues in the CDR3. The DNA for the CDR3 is TGTGCCAGCAGTTCCCGGACGGAAACGGGGACCACCGGGGAGCTGTTTTTT. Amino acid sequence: CASSSRTETGTTGELFF.

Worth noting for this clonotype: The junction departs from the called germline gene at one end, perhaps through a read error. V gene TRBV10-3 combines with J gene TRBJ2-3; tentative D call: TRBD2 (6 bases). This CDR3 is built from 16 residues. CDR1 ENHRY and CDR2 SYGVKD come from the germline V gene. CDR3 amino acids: CASSYPRRDKYDTRYF. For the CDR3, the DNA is TGTGCCAGCAGCTACCCCCGGCGGGATAAGTATGATACGCGGTATTTT.

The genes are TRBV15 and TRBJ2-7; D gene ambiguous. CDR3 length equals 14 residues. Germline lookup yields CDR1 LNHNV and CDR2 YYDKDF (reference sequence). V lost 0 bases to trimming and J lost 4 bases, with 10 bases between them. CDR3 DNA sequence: TGTGCCACCAGCAGAGAGAGGAAGGGATACGAGCAGTACTTC. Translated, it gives CATSRERKGYEQYF.

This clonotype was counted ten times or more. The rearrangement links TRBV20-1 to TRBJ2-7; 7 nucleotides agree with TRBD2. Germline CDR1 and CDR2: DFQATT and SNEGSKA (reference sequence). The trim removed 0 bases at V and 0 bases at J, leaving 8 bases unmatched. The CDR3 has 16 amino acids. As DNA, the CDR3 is TGCAGTGCTAGAGATAGTCGTCTAGCGGACTCCTACGAGCAGTACTTC. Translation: CSARDSRLADSYEQYF.

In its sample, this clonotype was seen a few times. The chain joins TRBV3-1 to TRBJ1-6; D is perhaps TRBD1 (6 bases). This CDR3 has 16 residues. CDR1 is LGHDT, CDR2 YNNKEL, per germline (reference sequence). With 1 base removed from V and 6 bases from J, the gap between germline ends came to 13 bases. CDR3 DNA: TGTGCCAGCAGCCAAGTTCGGGGGCTCCTTAATTCACCCCTCCACTTT. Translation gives CASSQVRGLLNSPLHF.

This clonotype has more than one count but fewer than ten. In nucleotides, the CDR3 is TGTGCCAGCAGCTTCGACGTGGCGCAGTATTTT. Its translation: CASSFDVAQYF. This chain connects TRBV7-9 to TRBJ2-3; D is ambiguous. V lost 3 bases, J lost 10 bases, and 8 bases lay in between. Germline CDR1 and CDR2: SEHNR and FQNEAQ (reference sequence). The CDR3 sequence is 11 residues long.

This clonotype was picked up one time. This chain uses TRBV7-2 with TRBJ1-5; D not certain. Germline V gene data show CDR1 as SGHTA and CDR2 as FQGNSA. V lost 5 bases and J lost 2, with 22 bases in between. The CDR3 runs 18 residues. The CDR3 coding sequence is TGTGCCAGCAGCCCCCGGACTAGCGGGAGCCATGGCAATCAGCCCCAGCATTTT. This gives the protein CASSPRTSGSHGNQPQHF.

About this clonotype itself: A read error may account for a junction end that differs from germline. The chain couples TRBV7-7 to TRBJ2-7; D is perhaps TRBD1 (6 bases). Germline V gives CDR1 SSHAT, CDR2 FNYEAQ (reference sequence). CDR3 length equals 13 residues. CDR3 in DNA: TGTGCTAGCAGCTTAGAGGGGGAGTACGAGCAGTACTTC. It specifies CASSLEGEYEQYF.

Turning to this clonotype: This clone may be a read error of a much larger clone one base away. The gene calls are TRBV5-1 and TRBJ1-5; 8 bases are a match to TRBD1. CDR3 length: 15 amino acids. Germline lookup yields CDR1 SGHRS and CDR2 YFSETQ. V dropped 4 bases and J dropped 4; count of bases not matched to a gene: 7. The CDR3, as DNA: TGCGCCAGCAGCCAACCCGGGACAGGAAATCAGCCCCAGCATTTT. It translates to CASSQPGTGNQPQHF.

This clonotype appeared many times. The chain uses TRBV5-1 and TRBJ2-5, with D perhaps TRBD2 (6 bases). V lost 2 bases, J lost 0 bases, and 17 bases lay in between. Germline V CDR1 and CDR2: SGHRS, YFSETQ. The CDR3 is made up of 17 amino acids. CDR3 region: CASSFGGSAMYQETQYF. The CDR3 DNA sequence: TGCGCCAGCAGCTTTGGGGGGAGTGCCATGTACCAAGAGACCCAGTACTTC.

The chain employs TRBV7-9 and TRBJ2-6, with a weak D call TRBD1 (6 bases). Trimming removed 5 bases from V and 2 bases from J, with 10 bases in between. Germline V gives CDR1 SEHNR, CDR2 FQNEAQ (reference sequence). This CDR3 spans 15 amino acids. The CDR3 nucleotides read TGTGCCAGCAGCAATAGGACAGCTGGGGCCAACGTCCTGACTTTC. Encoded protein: CASSNRTAGANVLTF.

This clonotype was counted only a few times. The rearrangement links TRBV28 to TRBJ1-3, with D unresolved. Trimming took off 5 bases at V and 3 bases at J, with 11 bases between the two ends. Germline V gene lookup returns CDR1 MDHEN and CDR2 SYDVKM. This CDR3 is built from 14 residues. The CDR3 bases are TGTGCCAGCAGTCCCCGGACCTTTGGAAACACCATATATTTT. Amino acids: CASSPRTFGNTIYF.

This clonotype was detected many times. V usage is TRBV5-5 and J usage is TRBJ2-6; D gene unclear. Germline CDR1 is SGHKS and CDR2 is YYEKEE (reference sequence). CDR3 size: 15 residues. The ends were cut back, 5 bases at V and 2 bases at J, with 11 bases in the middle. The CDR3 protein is CASSIGRPGANVLTF. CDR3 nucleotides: TGTGCCAGCAGTATTGGACGGCCTGGGGCCAACGTCCTGACTTTC.

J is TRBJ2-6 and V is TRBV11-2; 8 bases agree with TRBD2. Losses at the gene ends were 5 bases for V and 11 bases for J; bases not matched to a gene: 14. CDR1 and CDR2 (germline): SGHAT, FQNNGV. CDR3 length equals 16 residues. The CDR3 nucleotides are TGTGCCAGCAGCCCCACACGGGAGGGGACTTCCGACGTCCTGACTTTC. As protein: CASSPTREGTSDVLTF.

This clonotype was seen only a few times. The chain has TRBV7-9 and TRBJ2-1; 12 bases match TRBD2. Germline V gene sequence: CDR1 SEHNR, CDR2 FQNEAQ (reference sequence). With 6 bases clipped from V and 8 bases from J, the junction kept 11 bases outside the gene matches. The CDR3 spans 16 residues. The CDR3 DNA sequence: TGTGCCAGCAGTATCCTAGCGGGAGGGCCGACGGATGAGCAGTTCTTC. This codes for CASSILAGGPTDEQFF.

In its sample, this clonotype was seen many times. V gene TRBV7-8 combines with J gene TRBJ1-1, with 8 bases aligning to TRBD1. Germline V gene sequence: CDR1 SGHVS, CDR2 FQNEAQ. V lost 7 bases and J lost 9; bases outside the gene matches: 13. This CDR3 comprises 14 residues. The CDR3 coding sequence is TGTGCCAGCATCCCTCTGAACAGGGGGGAAAAAGCTTTCTTT. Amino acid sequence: CASIPLNRGEKAFF.

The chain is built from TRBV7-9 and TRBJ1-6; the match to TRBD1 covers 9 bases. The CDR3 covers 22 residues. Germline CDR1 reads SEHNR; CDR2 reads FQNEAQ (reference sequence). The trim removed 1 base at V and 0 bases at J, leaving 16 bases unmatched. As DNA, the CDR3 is TGTGCCAGCAGCTTAGAGGGACAGGGAAGAGATGGGGGAAGCTCCTATAATTCACCCCTCCACTTT. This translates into CASSLEGQGRDGGSSYNSPLHF.

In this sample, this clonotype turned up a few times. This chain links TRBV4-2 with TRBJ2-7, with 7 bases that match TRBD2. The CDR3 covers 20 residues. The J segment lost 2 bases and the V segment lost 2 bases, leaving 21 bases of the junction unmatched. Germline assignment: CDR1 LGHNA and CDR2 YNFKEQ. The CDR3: CASSQRGIGSGGRGTYEQYF. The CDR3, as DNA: TGTGCCAGCAGCCAAAGGGGTATTGGGAGCGGCGGGAGAGGGACCTACGAGCAGTACTTC.

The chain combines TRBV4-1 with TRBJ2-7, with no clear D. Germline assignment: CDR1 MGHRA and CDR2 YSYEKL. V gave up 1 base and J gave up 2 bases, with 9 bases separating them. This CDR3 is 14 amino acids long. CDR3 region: CASSQAARAYEQYF. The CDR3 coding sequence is TGCGCCAGCAGCCAAGCTGCCCGGGCCTACGAGCAGTACTTC.

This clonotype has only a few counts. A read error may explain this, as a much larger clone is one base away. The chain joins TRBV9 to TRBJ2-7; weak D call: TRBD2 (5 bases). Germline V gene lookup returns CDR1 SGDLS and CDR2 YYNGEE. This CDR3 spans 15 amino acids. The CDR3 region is CVSSEGLTYSYEQYF. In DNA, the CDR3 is TGTGTCAGCAGTGAAGGACTTACGTACTCCTACGAGCAGTACTTC.